This T cell receptor beta chain is from a study of blood T cell repertoires in COVID-19. Study overall: Italy, Spain and the United States were the sources of the convalescent and acute COVID-19 samples. PBMCs, B-cell-depleted T cells, or T cells provided the cDNA or gDNA that made up the material.

Sequencing used immunoSEQ multiplex PCR; TCRdb keeps in-frame clones, though not all of them. Here the sample spans 400,000 to 550,000 clones, about 85% being singletons. CDR1 and CDR2 from the germline V gene are MNHEY and SVGAGI. J was trimmed by 3 bases and V by 4 bases; bases with no gene match: 8. The CDR3 is 16 residues long. The age range of participants was about 18 to 100 years, with residence in about two dozen US areas. Assignment of participants to cohorts was predicated upon participant-reported clinical history. The source is a woman aged 18 to 35 with acute COVID-19. The chain is built from TRBV6-5 and TRBJ1-2, with 10 bases aligning to TRBD1. Source material: PBMCs or T cells enriched from blood (not recorded which). The CDR3 DNA is TGTGCCAGCAGTTCCGGAGACAGGGGGCGCGACTATGGCTACACCTTC. As protein: CASSSGDRGRDYGYTF.